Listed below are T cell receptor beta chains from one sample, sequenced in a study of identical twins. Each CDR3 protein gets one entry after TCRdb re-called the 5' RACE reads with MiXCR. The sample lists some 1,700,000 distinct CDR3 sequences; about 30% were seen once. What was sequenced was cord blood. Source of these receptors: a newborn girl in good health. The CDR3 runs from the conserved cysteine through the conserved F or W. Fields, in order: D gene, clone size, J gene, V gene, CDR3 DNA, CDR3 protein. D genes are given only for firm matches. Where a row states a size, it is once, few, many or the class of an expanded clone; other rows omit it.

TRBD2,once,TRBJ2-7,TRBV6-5,TGTGCCAGCAAGGCTAGCGGGCATGCCTACAATGAGCAGTACTTC,CASKASGHAYNEQYF
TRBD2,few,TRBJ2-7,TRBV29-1,TGCAGCGTGTCTAGCGGGAGGGATGGCGAGCAGTACTTC,CSVSSGRDGEQYF
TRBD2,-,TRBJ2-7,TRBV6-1,TGTGCCAGCAGTGAAGTAAGCGGGGGCTACAATGAGCAGTACTTC,CASSEVSGGYNEQYF
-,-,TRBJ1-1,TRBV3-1,TGTGCCAGCAGGGGCACAGGATACACTGAAGCTTTCTTT,CASRGTGYTEAFF
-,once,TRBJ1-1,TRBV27,TGTGCCAGCAGTTTCTTGACTACCCAGGGAGCTTTCTTT,CASSFLTTQGAFF
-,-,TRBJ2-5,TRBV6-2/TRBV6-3,TGTGCCAGCCGCAAGGGGCTCCTTCAAGAGACCCAGTACTTC,CASRKGLLQETQYF
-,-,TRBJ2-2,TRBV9,TGTGCCAGCAGCGCTCTCTTACACACCGGGGAGCTGTTTTTT,CASSALLHTGELFF
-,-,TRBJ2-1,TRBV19,TGTGCCAGTACGGTTAGCGGAGCAAATGAGCAGTTCTTC,CASTVSGANEQFF
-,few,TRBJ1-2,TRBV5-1,TGCGCCAGCAGCTTGGGTCCAGGGACCTATGGCTACACCTTC,CASSLGPGTYGYTF
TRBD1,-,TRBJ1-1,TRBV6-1,TGTGCCAGCAGTGACCCGACAGGGGGCCTAGTGAACACTGAAGCTTTCTTT,CASSDPTGGLVNTEAFF
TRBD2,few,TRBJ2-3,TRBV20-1,TGCAGTGCTAGATATAGCGGGAGTGGCACAGATACGCAGTATTTT,CSARYSGSGTDTQYF
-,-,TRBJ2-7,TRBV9,TGTGCCAGCAGCGTAGGGGACGTCTCCTACGAGCAGTACTTC,CASSVGDVSYEQYF
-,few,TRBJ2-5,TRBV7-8,TGTGCCAGCAGCTTATTGAGGAACGAAGAGACCCAGTACTTC,CASSLLRNEETQYF
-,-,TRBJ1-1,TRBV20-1,TGCAGTGCTAGAGGGGTAAGGGGGTTAATGAACACTGAAGCTTTCTTT,CSARGVRGLMNTEAFF